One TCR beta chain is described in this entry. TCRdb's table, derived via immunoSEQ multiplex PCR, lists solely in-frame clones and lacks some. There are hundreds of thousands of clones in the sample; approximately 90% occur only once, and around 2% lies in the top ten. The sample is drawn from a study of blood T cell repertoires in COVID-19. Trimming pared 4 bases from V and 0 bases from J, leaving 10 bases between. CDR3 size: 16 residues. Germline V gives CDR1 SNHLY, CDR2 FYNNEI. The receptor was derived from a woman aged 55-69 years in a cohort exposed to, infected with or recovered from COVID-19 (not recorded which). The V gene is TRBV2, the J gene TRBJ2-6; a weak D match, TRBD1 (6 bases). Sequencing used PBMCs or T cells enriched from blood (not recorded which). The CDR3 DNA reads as TGTGCCAGCAGTGGACAGGTCCTCTCTGGGGCCAACGTCCTGACTTTC. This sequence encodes CASSGQVLSGANVLTF.